This T cell receptor (beta chain) was captured by sequencing in a study of post-analysis software for immune sequencing data. Study-wide context: Both relapsing-remitting and secondary progressive multiple sclerosis featured among the disease courses, as did progressive-relapsing multiple sclerosis. Findings and limits, study-wide: Comparison of patients with controls showed roughly five TRBV segments more frequent in patients, TRBV5-6, TRBV5-1 and TRBV20-1 among them.

Sequencing libraries made from TCR beta cDNA carried unique molecular identifiers. TCRdb re-called the PCR reads through MiXCR, storing one row per CDR3 protein. The repertoire consists of 750,000 to 950,000 distinct CDR3 sequences, with 53% occurring once and the leading ten covering 4.6%. The germline CDR1 and CDR2 sequences are SGHTA and FQGNSA. The CDR3 has 15 amino acids. Trimming cost V 1 base and J 0 bases, with 9 bases left between them. Remarks on this clonotype: Antigen specificity is unknown.

The rearrangement joins TRBV7-2 to TRBJ1-1, with D unclear. Source material: blood. This receptor was taken from a girl aged 10-17 years with multiple sclerosis. CDR3 in amino acids: CASSLESAMNTEAFF. CDR3 nucleotides: TGTGCCAGCAGCTTAGAATCGGCCATGAACACTGAAGCTTTCTTT.